This entry features one T cell receptor (beta chain) sequence. Alongside a J-beta primer mix, a sample-barcoded 5' primer served in a second PCR lasting about 7 to 11 cycles. In TCRdb, the 5' RACE reads were re-called with MiXCR into one record per CDR3 protein. The sample has fewer than 2 million distinct CDR3 sequences, 35% to 50% seen once. This sample stems from a study of blood T cells in healthy people across ages. About the study: For every two T cells, template switching captured about one barcoded beta molecule.

V was cut by 6 bases and J by 8 bases, with 18 bases left in between. The length of the CDR3 is 14 residues. CDR1 is SNHLY and CDR2 is FYNNEI in the germline V gene. They isolated at least 6.5 million PBMCs from each sample. There were at least 5 micrograms of total RNA extracted from every sample. V usage is TRBV2 and J usage is TRBJ2-3; tentative D call: TRBD1 (5 bases). This TCR came from a human donor in good health. Input material: blood. CDR3 sequence: CASSISNRRGTQYF. CDR3 sequence (DNA): TGTGCCAGCAGCATATCCAACAGAAGGGGTACGCAGTATTTT.